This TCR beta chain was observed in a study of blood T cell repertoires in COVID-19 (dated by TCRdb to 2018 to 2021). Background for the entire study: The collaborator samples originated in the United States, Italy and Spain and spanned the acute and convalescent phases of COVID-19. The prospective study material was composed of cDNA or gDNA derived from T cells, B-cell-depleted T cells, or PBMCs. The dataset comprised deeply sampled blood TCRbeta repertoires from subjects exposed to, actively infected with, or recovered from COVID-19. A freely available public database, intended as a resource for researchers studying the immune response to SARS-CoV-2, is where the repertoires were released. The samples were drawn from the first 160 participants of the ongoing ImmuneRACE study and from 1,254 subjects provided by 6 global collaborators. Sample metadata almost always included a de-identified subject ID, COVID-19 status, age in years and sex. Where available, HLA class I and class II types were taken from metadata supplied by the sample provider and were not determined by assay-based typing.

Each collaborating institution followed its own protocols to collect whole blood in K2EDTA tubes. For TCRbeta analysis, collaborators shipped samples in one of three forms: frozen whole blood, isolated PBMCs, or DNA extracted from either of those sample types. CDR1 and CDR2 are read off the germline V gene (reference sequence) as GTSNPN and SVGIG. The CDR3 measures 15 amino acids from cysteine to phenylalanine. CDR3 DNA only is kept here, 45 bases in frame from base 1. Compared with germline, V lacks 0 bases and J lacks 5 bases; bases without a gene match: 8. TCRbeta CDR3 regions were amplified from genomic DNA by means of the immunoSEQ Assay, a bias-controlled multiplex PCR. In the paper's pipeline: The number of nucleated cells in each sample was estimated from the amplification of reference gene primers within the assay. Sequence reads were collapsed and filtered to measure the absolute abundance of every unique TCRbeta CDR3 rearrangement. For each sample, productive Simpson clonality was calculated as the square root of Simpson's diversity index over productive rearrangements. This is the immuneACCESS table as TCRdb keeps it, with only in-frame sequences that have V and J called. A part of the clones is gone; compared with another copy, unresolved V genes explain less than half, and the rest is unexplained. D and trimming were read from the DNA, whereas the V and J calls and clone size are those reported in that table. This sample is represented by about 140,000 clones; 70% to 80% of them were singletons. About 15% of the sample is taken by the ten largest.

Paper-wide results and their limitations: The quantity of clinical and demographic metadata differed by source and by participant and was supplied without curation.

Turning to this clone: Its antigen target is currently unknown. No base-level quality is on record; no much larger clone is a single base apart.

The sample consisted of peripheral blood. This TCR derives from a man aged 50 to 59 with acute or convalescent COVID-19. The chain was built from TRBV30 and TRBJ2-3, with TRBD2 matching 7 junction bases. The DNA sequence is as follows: TGTGCCTGGAGTGTAGGGCTAGCGGTCGGAGATACGCAGTATTTT. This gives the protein CAWSVGLAVGDTQYF. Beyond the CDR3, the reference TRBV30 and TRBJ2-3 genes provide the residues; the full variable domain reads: SQTIHQWPATLVQPVGSPLSLECTVEGTSNPNLYWYRQAAGRGLQLLFYSVGIGQISSEVPQNLSASRPQDRQFILSSKKLLLSDSGFYLCAWSVGLAVGDTQYFGPGTRLTVL.